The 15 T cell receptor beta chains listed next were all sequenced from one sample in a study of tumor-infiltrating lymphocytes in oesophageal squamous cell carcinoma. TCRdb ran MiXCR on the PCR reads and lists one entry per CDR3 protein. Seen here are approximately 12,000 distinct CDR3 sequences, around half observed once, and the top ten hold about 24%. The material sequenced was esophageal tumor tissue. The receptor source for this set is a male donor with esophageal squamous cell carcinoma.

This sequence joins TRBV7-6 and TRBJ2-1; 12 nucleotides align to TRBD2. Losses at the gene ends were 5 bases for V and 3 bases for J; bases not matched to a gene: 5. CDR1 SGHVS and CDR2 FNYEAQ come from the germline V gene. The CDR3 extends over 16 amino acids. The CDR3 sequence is CASSPRTSGDYNEQFF. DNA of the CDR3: TGTGCCAGCAGCCCCCGGACTAGCGGGGACTACAATGAGCAGTTCTTC.

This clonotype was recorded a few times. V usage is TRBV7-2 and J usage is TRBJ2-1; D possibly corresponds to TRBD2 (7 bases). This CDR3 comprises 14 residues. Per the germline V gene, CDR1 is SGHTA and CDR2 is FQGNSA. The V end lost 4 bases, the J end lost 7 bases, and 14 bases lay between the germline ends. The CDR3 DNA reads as TGTGCCAGCAGCTCATCGGGGAGGGGGAATGAGCAGTTCTTC. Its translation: CASSSSGRGNEQFF.

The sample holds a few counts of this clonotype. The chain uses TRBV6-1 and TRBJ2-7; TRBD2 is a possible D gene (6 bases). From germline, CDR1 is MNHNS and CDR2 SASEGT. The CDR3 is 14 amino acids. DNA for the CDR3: TGTGCTCTCCGTTCAGCGGGCACGTCCTACGAGCAGTACTTC. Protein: CALRSAGTSYEQYF.

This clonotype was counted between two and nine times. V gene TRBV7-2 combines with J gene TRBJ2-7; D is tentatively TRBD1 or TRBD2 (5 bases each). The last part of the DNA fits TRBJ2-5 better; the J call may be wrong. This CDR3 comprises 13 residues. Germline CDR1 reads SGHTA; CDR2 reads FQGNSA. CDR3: CASSRDLQETQYF. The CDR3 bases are TGTGCCAGCAGCCGGGACCTCCAAGAGACCCAGTACTTC.

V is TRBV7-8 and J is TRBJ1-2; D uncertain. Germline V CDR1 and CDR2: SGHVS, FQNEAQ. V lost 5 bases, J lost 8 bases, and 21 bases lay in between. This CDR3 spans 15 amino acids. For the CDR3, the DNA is TGTGCCAGCAGCGACGAAGGACGGTTTGTAAGAGGCTACACCTTC. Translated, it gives CASSDEGRFVRGYTF. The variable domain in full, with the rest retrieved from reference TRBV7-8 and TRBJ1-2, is GAGVSQSPRYKVAKRGQDVALRCDPISGHVSLFWYQQALGQGPEFLTYFQNEAQLDKSGLPSDRFFAERPEGSVSTLKIQRTQQEDSAVYLCASSDEGRFVRGYTFGSGTRLTVV.

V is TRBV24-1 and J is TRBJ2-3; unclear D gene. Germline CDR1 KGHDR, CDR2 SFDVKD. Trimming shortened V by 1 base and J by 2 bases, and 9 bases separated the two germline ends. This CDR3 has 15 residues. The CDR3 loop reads CATSDFADNTDTQYF. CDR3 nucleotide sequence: TGTGCCACCAGTGATTTCGCCGACAACACAGATACGCAGTATTTT.

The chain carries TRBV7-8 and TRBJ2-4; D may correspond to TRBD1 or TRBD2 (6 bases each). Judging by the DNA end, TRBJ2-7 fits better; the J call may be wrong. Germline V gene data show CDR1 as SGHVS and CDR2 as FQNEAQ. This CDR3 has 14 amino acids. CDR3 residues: CASRTNRGRYEQYF. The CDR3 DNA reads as TGTGCCAGCAGGACCAATCGGGGGCGGTACGAGCAGTACTTC.

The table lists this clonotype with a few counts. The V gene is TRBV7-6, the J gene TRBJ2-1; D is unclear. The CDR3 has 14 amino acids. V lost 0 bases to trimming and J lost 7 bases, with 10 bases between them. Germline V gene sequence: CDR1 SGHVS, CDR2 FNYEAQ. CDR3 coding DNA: TGTGCCAGCAGCTTAGCGGCCGGCGGAAATGAGCAGTTCTTC. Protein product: CASSLAAGGNEQFF. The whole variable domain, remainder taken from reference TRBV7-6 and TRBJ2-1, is GAGVSQSPRYKVTKRGQDVALRCDPISGHVSLYWYRQALGQGPEFLTYFNYEAQQDKSGLPNDRFSAERPEGSISTLTIQRTEQRDSAMYRCASSLAAGGNEQFFGPGTRLTVL.

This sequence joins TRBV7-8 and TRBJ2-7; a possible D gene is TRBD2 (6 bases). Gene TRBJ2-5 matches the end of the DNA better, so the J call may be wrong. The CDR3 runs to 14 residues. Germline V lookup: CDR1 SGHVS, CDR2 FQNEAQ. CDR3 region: CASSLTSRGETQYF. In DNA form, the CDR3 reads TGTGCCAGCAGCTTGACTAGTAGAGGGGAGACCCAGTACTTC.

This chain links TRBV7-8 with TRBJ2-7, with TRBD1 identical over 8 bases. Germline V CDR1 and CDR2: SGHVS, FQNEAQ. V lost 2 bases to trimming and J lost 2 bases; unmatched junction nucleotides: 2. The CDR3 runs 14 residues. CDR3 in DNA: TGTGCCAGCAGCTTAAGGACAGGGACCTACGAGCAGTACTTC. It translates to CASSLRTGTYEQYF.

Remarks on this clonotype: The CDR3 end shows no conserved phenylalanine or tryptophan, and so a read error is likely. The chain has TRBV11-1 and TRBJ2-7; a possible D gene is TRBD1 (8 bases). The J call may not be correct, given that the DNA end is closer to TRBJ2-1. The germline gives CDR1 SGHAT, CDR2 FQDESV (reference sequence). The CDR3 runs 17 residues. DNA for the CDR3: TGTGCCAGCAGCTTTCTGGGGGCCACAGGGGGGGGGGATGAGCAGTTCCTC. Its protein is CASSFLGATGGGDEQFL.

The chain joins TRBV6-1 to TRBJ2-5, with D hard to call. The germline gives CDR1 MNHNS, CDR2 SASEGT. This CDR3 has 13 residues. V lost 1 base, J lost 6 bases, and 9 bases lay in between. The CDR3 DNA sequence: TGTGCCAGCAGTGAAGAATTAGGAAAGACCCAGTACTTC. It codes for CASSEELGKTQYF.

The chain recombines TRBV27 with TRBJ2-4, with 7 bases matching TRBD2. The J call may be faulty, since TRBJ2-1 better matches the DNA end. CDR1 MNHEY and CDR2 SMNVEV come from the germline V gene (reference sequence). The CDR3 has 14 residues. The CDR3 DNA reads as TGTGCCAGCAGTGTCCCCTCCAGGACTAGTCGGCAGTTCTTC. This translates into CASSVPSRTSRQFF.

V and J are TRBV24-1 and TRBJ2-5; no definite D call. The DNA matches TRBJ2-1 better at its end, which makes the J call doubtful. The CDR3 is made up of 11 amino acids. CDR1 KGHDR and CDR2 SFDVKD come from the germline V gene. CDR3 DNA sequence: TGTGCCACCAGTGATGTCAGTGAGCAGTTCTTC. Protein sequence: CATSDVSEQFF.

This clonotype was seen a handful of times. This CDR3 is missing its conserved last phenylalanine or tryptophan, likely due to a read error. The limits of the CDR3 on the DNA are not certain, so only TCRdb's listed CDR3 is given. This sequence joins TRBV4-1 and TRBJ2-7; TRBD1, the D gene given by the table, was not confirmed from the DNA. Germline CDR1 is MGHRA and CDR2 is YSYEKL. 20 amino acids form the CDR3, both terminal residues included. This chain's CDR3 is CASSQDTALQSHRFPVQKPS.